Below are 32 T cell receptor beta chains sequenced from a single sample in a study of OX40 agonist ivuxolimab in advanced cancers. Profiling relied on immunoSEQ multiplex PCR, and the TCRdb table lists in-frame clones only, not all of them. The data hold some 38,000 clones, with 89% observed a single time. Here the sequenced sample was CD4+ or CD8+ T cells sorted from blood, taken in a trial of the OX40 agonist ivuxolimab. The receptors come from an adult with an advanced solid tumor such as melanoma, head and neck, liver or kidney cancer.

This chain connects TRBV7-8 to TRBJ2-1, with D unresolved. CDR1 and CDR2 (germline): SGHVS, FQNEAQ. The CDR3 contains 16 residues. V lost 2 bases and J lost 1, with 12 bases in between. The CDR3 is CASSLFGQGSYNEQFF. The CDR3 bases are TGTGCCAGCAGCTTATTCGGGCAAGGGTCCTACAATGAGCAGTTCTTC.

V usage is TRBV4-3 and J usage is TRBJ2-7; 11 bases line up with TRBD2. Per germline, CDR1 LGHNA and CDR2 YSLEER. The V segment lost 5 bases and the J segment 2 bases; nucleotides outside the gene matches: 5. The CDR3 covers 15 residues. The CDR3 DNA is TGCGCCAGCAGCTCGGGACTAGCGGAAACCTACGAGCAGTACTTC. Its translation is CASSSGLAETYEQYF.

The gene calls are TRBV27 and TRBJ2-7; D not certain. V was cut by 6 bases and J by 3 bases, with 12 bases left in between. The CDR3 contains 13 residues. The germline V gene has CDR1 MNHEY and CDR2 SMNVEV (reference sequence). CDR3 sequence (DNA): TGTGCCAGCAGAATGCAGACTGGCTACGAGCAGTACTTC. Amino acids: CASRMQTGYEQYF.

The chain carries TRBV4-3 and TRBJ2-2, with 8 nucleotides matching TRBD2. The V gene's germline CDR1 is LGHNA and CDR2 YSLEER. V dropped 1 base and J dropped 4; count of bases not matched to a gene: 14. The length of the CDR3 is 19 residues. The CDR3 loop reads CASSQVRLGVAGGTGELFF. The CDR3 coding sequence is TGCGCCAGCAGCCAAGTGCGACTAGGGGTTGCGGGGGGCACCGGGGAGCTGTTTTTT.

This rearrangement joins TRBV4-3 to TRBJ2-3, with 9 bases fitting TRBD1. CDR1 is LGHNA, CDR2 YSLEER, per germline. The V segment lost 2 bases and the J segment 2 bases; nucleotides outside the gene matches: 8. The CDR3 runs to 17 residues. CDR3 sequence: CASSQSRTGAVTDTQYF. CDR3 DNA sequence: TGCGCCAGCAGCCAATCAAGGACAGGGGCAGTCACAGATACGCAGTATTTT.

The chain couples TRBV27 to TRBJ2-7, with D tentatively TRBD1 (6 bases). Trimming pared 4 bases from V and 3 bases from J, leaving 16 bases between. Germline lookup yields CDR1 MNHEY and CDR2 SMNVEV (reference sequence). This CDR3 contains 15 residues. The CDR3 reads CASSSPGHLNYEQYF. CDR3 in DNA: TGTGCCAGCAGTTCTCCGGGACACCTCAACTACGAGCAGTACTTC.

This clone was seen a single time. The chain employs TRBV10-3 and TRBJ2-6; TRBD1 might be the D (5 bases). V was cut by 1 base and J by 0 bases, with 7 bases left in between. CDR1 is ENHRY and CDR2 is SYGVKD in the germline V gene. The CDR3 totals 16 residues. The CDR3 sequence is CAISEYTGSGANVLTF. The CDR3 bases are TGTGCCATCAGTGAGTACACAGGCTCTGGGGCCAACGTCCTGACTTTC.

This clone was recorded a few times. CDR3 bases: TGTGCCAGCAGCCGTACAGGGACGTACTACGAGCAGTACTTC. Protein product: CASSRTGTYYEQYF. This chain connects TRBV6-6 to TRBJ2-7; weak D call: TRBD1 (6 bases). The CDR3 totals 14 residues. The germline V gene encodes CDR1 MNHNY and CDR2 SVGAGI (reference sequence). Trimming stripped 6 bases from V and 3 bases from J, with 15 bases between.

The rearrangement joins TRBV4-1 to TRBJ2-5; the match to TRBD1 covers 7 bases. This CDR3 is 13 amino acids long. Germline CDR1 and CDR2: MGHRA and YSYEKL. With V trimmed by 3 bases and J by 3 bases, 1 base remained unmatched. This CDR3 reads CASSQGTEETQYF. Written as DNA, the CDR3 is TGCGCCAGCAGCCAGGGGACAGAAGAGACCCAGTACTTC.

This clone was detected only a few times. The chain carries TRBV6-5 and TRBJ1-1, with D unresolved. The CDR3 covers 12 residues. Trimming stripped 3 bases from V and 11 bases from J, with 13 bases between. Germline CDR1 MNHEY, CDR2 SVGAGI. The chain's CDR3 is CASSYSAYGAFF. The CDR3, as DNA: TGTGCCAGCAGTTATTCGGCCTATGGGGCTTTCTTT.

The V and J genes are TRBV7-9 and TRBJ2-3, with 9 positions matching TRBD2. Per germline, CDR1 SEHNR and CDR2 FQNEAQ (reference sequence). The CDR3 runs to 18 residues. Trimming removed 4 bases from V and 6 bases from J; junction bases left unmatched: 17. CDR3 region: CASSSPKGSGGASDTQYF. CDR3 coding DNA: TGTGCCAGCAGCTCCCCTAAGGGTAGCGGGGGAGCCTCGGATACGCAGTATTTT.

This CDR3 is CASAFLGGTEAFF. CDR3 DNA sequence: TGTGCCTCGGCGTTTCTGGGGGGCACGGAAGCTTTCTTT. The genes are TRBV9 and TRBJ1-1, with a tentative D call TRBD1 (6 bases). This CDR3 is built from 13 residues. Germline loops: CDR1 SGDLS, CDR2 YYNGEE. V lost 10 bases, J lost 8 bases, and 21 bases lay in between.

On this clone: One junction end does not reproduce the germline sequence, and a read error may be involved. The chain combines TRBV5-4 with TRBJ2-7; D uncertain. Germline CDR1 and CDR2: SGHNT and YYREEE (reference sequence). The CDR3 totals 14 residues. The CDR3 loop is CASSLTDGFYGQYF. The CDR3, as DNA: TGTGCCAGCAGCTTGACTGACGGGTTCTACGGGCAGTACTTC.

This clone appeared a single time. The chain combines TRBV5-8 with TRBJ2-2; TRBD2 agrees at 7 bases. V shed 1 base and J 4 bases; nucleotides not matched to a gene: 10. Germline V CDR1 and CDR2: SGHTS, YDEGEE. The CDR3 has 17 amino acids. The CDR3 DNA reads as TGTGCCAGCAGCTTGTGGTCTACCTTAGCGGGCACCGGGGAGCTGTTTTTT. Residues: CASSLWSTLAGTGELFF.

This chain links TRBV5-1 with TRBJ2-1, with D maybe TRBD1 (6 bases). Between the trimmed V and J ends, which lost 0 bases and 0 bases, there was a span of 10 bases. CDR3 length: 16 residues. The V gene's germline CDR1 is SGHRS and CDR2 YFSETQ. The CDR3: CASSLGTGSSYNEQFF. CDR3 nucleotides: TGCGCCAGCAGCTTGGGTACAGGGAGCTCCTACAATGAGCAGTTCTTC.

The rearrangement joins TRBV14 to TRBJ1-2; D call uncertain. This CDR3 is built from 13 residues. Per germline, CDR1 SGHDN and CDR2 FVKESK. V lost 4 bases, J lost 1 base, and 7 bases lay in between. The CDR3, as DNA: TGTGCCAGCAGCCCCTCCCGTAACTATGGCTACACCTTC. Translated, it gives CASSPSRNYGYTF.

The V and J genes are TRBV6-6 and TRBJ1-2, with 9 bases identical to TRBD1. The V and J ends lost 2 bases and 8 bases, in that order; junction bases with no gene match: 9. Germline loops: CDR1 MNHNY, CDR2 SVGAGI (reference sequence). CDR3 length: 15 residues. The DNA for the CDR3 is TGTGCCAGCAGTTACGTTAGGACAGGGGAGGAGGGCTACACCTTC. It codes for CASSYVRTGEEGYTF.

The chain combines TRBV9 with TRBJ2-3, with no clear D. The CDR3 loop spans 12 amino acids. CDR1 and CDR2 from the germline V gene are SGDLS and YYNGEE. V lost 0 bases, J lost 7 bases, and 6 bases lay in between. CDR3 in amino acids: CASSVGTYTQYF. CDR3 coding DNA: TGTGCCAGCAGCGTAGGCACCTATACGCAGTATTTT.

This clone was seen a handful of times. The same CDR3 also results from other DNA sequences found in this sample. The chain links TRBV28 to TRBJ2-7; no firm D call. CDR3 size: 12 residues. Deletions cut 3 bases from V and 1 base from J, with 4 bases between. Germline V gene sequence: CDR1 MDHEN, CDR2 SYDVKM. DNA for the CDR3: TGTGCCAGCAGTTTTATTTCCTACGAGCAGTACTTC. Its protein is CASSFISYEQYF.

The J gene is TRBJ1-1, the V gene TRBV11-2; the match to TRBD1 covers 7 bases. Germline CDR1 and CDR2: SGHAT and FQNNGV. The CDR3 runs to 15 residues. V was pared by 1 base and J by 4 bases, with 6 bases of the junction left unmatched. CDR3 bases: TGTGCCAGCAGCTTAGGTCAGGGGGTTGGCACTGAAGCTTTCTTT. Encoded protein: CASSLGQGVGTEAFF.

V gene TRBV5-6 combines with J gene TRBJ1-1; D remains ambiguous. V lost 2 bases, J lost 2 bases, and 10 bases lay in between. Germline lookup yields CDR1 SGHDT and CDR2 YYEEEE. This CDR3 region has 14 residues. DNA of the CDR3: TGTGCCAGCAGCTTAATCCTAGCCAACACTGAAGCTTTCTTT. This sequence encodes CASSLILANTEAFF.

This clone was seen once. In nucleotides, the CDR3 is TGTGCCAGCAGCGACACCGTGGGGGTGGCTGAAAAACTGTTTTTT. Translation gives CASSDTVGVAEKLFF. This sequence joins TRBV11-2 and TRBJ1-4; a weak D match, TRBD1 (5 bases). Trimming took off 5 bases at V and 7 bases at J, with 17 bases between the two ends. The CDR3 is made up of 15 amino acids. Per the germline V gene, CDR1 is SGHAT and CDR2 is FQNNGV.

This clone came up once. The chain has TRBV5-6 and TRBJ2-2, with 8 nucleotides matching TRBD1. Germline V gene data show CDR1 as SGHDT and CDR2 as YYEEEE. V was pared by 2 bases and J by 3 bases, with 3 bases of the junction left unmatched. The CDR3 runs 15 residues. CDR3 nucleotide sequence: TGTGCCAGCAGCTTACAGGGGGATTACACCGGGGAGCTGTTTTTT. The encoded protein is CASSLQGDYTGELFF.

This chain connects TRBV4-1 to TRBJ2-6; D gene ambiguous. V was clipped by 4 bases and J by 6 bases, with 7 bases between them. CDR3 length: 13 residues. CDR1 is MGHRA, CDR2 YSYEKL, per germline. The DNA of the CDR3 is TGCGCCAGCAGCCGTCTCGAGGCCAACGTCCTGACTTTC. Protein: CASSRLEANVLTF.

DNA of the CDR3: TGTGCCAGCAGCAAAGCAGGGGCAACTTGGGAGCAGTACTTC. This encodes CASSKAGATWEQYF. The chain recombines TRBV21-1 with TRBJ2-7; the D call TRBD1 from the table was never checked on the DNA. TRBV21-1 is a pseudogene locus. This CDR3 region has 14 residues.

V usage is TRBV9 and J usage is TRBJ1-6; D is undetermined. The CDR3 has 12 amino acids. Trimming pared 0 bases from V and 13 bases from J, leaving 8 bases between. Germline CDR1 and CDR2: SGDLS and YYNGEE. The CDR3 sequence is CASSVGSAPLHF. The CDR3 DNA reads TGTGCCAGCAGCGTAGGCTCAGCGCCCCTCCACTTT.

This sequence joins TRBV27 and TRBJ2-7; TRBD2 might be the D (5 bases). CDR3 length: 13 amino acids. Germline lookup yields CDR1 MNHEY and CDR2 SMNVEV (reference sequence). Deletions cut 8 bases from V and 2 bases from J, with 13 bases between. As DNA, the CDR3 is TGTGCCAGCGGTCGGGGAAGGGCCTACGAGCAGTACTTC. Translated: CASGRGRAYEQYF.

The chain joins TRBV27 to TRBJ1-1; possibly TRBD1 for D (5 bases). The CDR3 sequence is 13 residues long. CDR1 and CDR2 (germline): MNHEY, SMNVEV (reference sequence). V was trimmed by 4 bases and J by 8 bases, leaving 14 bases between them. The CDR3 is CASSSSRQSEAFF. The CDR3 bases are TGTGCCAGCAGTTCCTCACGACAGTCCGAAGCTTTCTTT.

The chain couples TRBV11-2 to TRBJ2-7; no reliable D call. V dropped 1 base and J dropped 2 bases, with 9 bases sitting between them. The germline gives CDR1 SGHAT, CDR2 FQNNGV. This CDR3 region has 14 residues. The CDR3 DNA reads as TGTGCCAGCAGCTTAGTAGCCCTAACCTACGAGCAGTACTTC. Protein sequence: CASSLVALTYEQYF.

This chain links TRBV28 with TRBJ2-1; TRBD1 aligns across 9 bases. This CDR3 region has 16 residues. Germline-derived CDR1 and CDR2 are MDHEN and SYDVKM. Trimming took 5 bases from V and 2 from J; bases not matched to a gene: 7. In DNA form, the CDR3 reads TGTGCCAGCAGTGCCCGACAGGGGGGGGCCTACAATGAGCAGTTCTTC. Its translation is CASSARQGGAYNEQFF. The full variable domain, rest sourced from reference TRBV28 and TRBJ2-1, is DVKVTQSSRYLVKRTGEKVFLECVQDMDHENMFWYRQDPGLGLRLIYFSYDVKMKEKGDIPEGYSVSREKKERFSLILESASTNQTSMYLCASSARQGGAYNEQFFGPGTRLTVL.

CDR3: CASSLGTSGHNEQFF. The CDR3 region has the DNA TGTGCCAGCAGTTTAGGGACTAGCGGGCACAATGAGCAGTTCTTC. The chain employs TRBV27 and TRBJ2-1, with 12 bases that match TRBD2. The germline V gene encodes CDR1 MNHEY and CDR2 SMNVEV (reference sequence). After removal of 2 bases from V and 5 bases from J, the junction contained 1 base not matched to a gene. This CDR3 has 15 amino acids.

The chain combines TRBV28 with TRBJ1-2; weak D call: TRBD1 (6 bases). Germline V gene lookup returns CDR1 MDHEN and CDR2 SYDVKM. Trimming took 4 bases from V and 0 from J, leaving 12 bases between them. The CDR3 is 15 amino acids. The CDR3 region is CASSSMDSTNYGYTF. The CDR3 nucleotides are TGTGCCAGCAGTTCCATGGACAGTACTAACTATGGCTACACCTTC.